A single sample gave rise to the 20 T cell receptor beta chains below, sequenced in a study of pediatric ulcerative colitis. Rectal tissue came from one to two pinch biopsies taken at colonoscopy. The repertoire was sequenced with immunoSEQ multiplex PCR; TCRdb's copy has only in-frame clones and lacks some. The sample records 30,000 to 45,000 clones, about three quarters being singletons. The specimen sequenced was gut tissue. These receptors came from a boy under 18 with moderate ulcerative colitis.

The V call is TRBV5-6, the J call TRBJ2-1, with no clear D. The CDR3 extends over 11 amino acids. Germline loops: CDR1 SGHDT, CDR2 YYEEEE. V dropped 4 bases and J dropped 9 bases, with 8 bases sitting between them. The CDR3: CASSQWGEQFF. CDR3 DNA: TGTGCCAGCAGCCAGTGGGGTGAGCAGTTCTTC.

This clone was recorded only once. The chain uses TRBV7-3 and TRBJ1-1, with D unresolved. CDR3 size: 13 residues. CDR1 is SGHTA, CDR2 FQGTGA, per germline. The V gene lost 4 bases and the J gene lost 0 bases, with 6 bases spanning the gap. The CDR3 DNA reads as TGTGCCAGCAGCTCCGACATGAACACTGAAGCTTTCTTT. Protein sequence: CASSSDMNTEAFF.

This clone was recorded only once. The gene calls are TRBV7-2 and TRBJ2-5; the match to TRBD2 covers 7 bases. The length of the CDR3 is 13 residues. Germline V gene lookup returns CDR1 SGHTA and CDR2 FQGNSA. With V trimmed by 5 bases and J by 3 bases, 3 bases remained unmatched. This chain's CDR3 is CASSTLAEETQYF. DNA of the CDR3: TGTGCCAGCAGCACCCTAGCGGAAGAGACCCAGTACTTC.

The chain recombines TRBV27 with TRBJ1-5; D uncertain. Deletions cut 5 bases from V and 2 bases from J, with 16 bases between. The germline gives CDR1 MNHEY, CDR2 SMNVEV (reference sequence). The CDR3 covers 16 residues. The CDR3 protein is CASSPKTIPGNQPQHF. Written as DNA, the CDR3 is TGTGCCAGCAGTCCTAAGACCATCCCGGGCAATCAGCCCCAGCATTTT.

The rearrangement links TRBV2 to TRBJ2-3; D not resolved. The CDR3 spans 12 residues. Germline loops: CDR1 SNHLY, CDR2 FYNNEI. Trimming shortened V by 0 bases and J by 5 bases, and 3 bases separated the two germline ends. The CDR3 DNA sequence: TGTGCCAGCAGTGAAGCGGGAGATACGCAGTATTTT. Encoded protein: CASSEAGDTQYF.

The genes are TRBV28 and TRBJ2-3; 7 bases agree with TRBD1. In germline, CDR1 is MDHEN, CDR2 SYDVKM. This CDR3 contains 19 residues. V shed 7 bases and J 0 bases; nucleotides not matched to a gene: 19. CDR3 amino acids: CASTPPSGQTLPSTDTQYF. CDR3 nucleotide sequence: TGTGCCAGCACCCCCCCGTCGGGACAGACGCTCCCTAGCACAGATACGCAGTATTTT.

The chain combines TRBV5-8 with TRBJ2-7, with D perhaps matching TRBD2 (6 bases). Germline values: CDR1 SGHTS, CDR2 YDEGEE. The CDR3 spans 14 residues. The germline V and J ends were trimmed by 4 bases and 3 bases, with 14 bases remaining between them. The CDR3 region is CASSHEGLSYEQYF. The CDR3 region has the DNA TGTGCCAGCAGCCATGAGGGACTCAGCTACGAGCAGTACTTC.

The gene calls are TRBV5-1 and TRBJ1-2; 8 bases agree with TRBD1. Germline trimming cut 4 bases from V and 1 base from J; bases unmatched to any gene: 9. CDR1 is SGHRS and CDR2 is YFSETQ in the germline V gene. The CDR3 covers 16 residues. The CDR3 spells CASSPWGTGGNYGYTF. CDR3 DNA sequence: TGCGCCAGCAGCCCATGGGGGACAGGAGGTAACTATGGCTACACCTTC. The entire variable domain, with the rest obtained from reference TRBV5-1 and TRBJ1-2, is as follows: KAGVTQTPRYLIKTRGQQVTLSCSPISGHRSVSWYQQTPGQGLQFLFEYFSETQRNKGNFPGRFSGRQFSNSRSEMNVSTLELGDSALYLCASSPWGTGGNYGYTFGSGTRLTVV.

The genes are TRBV5-4 and TRBJ2-3, with 9 nucleotides matching TRBD1. Germline trimming cut 2 bases from V and 1 base from J; bases unmatched to any gene: 5. This CDR3 is built from 16 residues. Germline assignment: CDR1 SGHNT and CDR2 YYREEE (reference sequence). In DNA form, the CDR3 reads TGTGCCAGCAGCTTATTGGGACAGGGACGCACAGATACGCAGTATTTT. Translated: CASSLLGQGRTDTQYF.

This chain connects TRBV27 to TRBJ1-3; D might be TRBD1 (6 bases). V was pared by 6 bases and J by 2 bases, with 8 bases between. The CDR3 has 13 amino acids. CDR1 is MNHEY and CDR2 is SMNVEV in the germline V gene (reference sequence). As DNA, the CDR3 is TGTGCCAGCAGGCGGGACACTGGAAACACCATATATTTT. Translation: CASRRDTGNTIYF.

This chain connects TRBV6-5 to TRBJ2-2, with unresolved D. V was trimmed by 2 bases and J by 1 base, leaving 11 bases between them. Germline lookup yields CDR1 MNHEY and CDR2 SVGAGI. This CDR3 contains 16 residues. CDR3 DNA sequence: TGTGCCAGCAGTTACCTCCCGGGCCAGAACACCGGGGAGCTGTTTTTT. Translating gives CASSYLPGQNTGELFF.

The rearrangement uses TRBV6-5 and TRBJ2-7; D is undetermined. The CDR3 has 13 amino acids. V was trimmed by 4 bases and J by 3 bases, leaving 10 bases between them. Germline assignment: CDR1 MNHEY and CDR2 SVGAGI. The CDR3 is CASSLGLVYEQYF. The CDR3 bases are TGTGCCAGCAGTTTGGGGTTGGTCTACGAGCAGTACTTC.

The chain is built from TRBV6-1 and TRBJ2-7; D gene ambiguous. The length of the CDR3 is 14 residues. Per the germline V gene, CDR1 is MNHNS and CDR2 is SASEGT. Between the trimmed V and J ends, which lost 0 bases and 2 bases, there was a span of 8 bases. CDR3 protein: CASSEAWGTYEQYF. The DNA for the CDR3 is TGTGCCAGCAGTGAAGCGTGGGGAACCTACGAGCAGTACTTC.

This clone was seen once. This chain links TRBV5-1 with TRBJ2-6; no clear D. The V and J ends lost 0 bases and 4 bases respectively, with 8 bases between them. Germline V gives CDR1 SGHRS, CDR2 YFSETQ. CDR3 length: 15 residues. The DNA for the CDR3 is TGCGCCAGCAGCTTGGGTGGAACCGGGGCCAACGTCCTGACTTTC. This translates into CASSLGGTGANVLTF. The full variable domain, completed using reference TRBV5-1 and TRBJ2-6, is KAGVTQTPRYLIKTRGQQVTLSCSPISGHRSVSWYQQTPGQGLQFLFEYFSETQRNKGNFPGRFSGRQFSNSRSEMNVSTLELGDSALYLCASSLGGTGANVLTFGAGSRLTVL.

The rearrangement joins TRBV5-4 to TRBJ1-1, with D perhaps matching TRBD1 (5 bases). V lost 7 bases and J 2 bases, leaving 18 bases between the germline ends. Germline V lookup: CDR1 SGHNT, CDR2 YYREEE (reference sequence). The CDR3 is 15 amino acids. As DNA, the CDR3 is TGTGCCAGCTACCCATTGGGGGGTGTAAACACTGAAGCTTTCTTT. Its protein is CASYPLGGVNTEAFF.

The chain carries TRBV7-2 and TRBJ2-1; 8 bases are a match to TRBD2. Germline V gene data show CDR1 as SGHTA and CDR2 as FQGNSA. The CDR3 sequence is 14 residues long. J was trimmed by 2 bases and V by 8 bases; bases with no gene match: 5. The CDR3 reads CASYSGDTYNEQFF. The CDR3 nucleotides read TGTGCCAGCTATAGCGGGGACACCTACAATGAGCAGTTCTTC. The whole variable domain, filled in from reference TRBV7-2 and TRBJ2-1, reads GAGVSQSPSNKVTEKGKDVELRCDPISGHTALYWYRQSLGQGLEFLIYFQGNSAPDKSGLPSDRFSAERTGGSVSTLTIQRTQQEDSAVYLCASYSGDTYNEQFFGPGTRLTVL.

This clone was seen a few times. V usage is TRBV19 and J usage is TRBJ2-1, with TRBD2 matching over 9 bases. Trimming took 5 bases from V and 6 from J; bases not matched to a gene: 2. The CDR3 sequence is 13 residues long. In germline, CDR1 is LNHDA, CDR2 SQIVND (reference sequence). The CDR3 region has the DNA TGTGCCAGTAGTTCGACTAGCGGCAATGAGCAGTTCTTC. Its translation is CASSSTSGNEQFF. The entire variable domain, with the rest obtained from reference TRBV19 and TRBJ2-1, is as follows: DGGITQSPKYLFRKEGQNVTLSCEQNLNHDAMYWYRQDPGQGLRLIYYSQIVNDFQKGDIAEGYSVSREKKESFPLTVTSAQKNPTAFYLCASSSTSGNEQFFGPGTRLTVL.

This rearrangement joins TRBV5-1 to TRBJ2-3; the match to TRBD2 covers 10 bases. This CDR3 is built from 17 residues. The trim removed 0 bases at V and 0 bases at J, leaving 4 bases unmatched. Germline lookup yields CDR1 SGHRS and CDR2 YFSETQ. This chain's CDR3 is CASSLGLAGYSTDTQYF. In DNA form, the CDR3 reads TGCGCCAGCAGCTTGGGACTAGCGGGTTACAGCACAGATACGCAGTATTTT. Complete variable domain (other parts from reference TRBV5-1 and TRBJ2-3): KAGVTQTPRYLIKTRGQQVTLSCSPISGHRSVSWYQQTPGQGLQFLFEYFSETQRNKGNFPGRFSGRQFSNSRSEMNVSTLELGDSALYLCASSLGLAGYSTDTQYFGPGTRLTVL.

The V gene is TRBV5-1, the J gene TRBJ2-1; TRBD2 aligns across 7 bases. The CDR3 length is 15 residues. Per the germline V gene, CDR1 is SGHRS and CDR2 is YFSETQ. The junction had 8 bases not matched to a gene; V was cut back by 4 bases and J by 4 bases. Here the CDR3 DNA reads TGCGCCAGCAGCACCGGGACTACCGAATACAATGAGCAGTTCTTC. This gives the protein CASSTGTTEYNEQFF. Full variable domain (remainder filled in from reference TRBV5-1 and TRBJ2-1): KAGVTQTPRYLIKTRGQQVTLSCSPISGHRSVSWYQQTPGQGLQFLFEYFSETQRNKGNFPGRFSGRQFSNSRSEMNVSTLELGDSALYLCASSTGTTEYNEQFFGPGTRLTVL.

This chain uses TRBV28 with TRBJ1-5; a weak D match, TRBD1 (6 bases). Germline V gives CDR1 MDHEN, CDR2 SYDVKM. V lost 6 bases and J 6 bases, leaving 15 bases between the germline ends. The CDR3 is made up of 14 amino acids. The CDR3, as DNA: TGTGCCAGCAGCTCCGGGACAACGGGTCAGCCCCAGCATTTT. The encoded protein is CASSSGTTGQPQHF.